This T cell receptor (beta chain) was retrieved from a study of brain T cells in children with intractable seizures. Trimming cost V 4 bases and J 2 bases; bases outside gene matches: 7. The CDR3 contains 18 residues. Germline-derived CDR1 and CDR2 are LNHDA and SQIVND (reference sequence). Surgery cases with the highest brain T cell transcript signatures were chosen for sequencing. At least one anti-epileptic drug was given before surgery. Method: immunoSEQ multiplex PCR; TCRdb's copy keeps in-frame clones and lacks some. Of tens of thousands of clones in the sample, about 92% are singletons; the top ten hold less than 2%.

This TCR derives from a boy less than two years old with tuberous sclerosis and intractable seizures. This chain links TRBV19 with TRBJ2-5, with 16 nucleotides matching TRBD2. Sample: peripheral blood, taken at surgery. The CDR3 sequence is CASSRGTSGRAFQETQYF. CDR3 in DNA: TGTGCCAGTAGTAGAGGGACTAGCGGGAGGGCCTTTCAAGAGACCCAGTACTTC.